This T cell receptor beta chain is from a study of shared clonotypes between healthy human individuals. A word on this clone: The antigen is not known.

Study-wide findings and caveats: Relative to memory subsets, naive subsets generally showed larger estimated richness.

The trim removed 2 bases at V and 0 bases at J, leaving 2 bases unmatched. The CDR3 runs 17 residues. The V gene's germline CDR1 is SGDLS and CDR2 YYNGEE. Repertoires were generated with immunoSEQ multiplex PCR, while TCRdb's copy carries only in-frame clones and drops some. The repertoire has 1.6 million or so clones, approximately 97% of them found once; the top ten carry roughly 1.2%. The chain uses TRBV9 and TRBJ2-1; 13 positions match TRBD2. The source of this sequence is a man younger than 40 in good health. Sequenced input: naive CD4+ T cells sorted from blood. Subset given: CD45RA+ positively selected. CDR3 sequence: CASSVTSGGSSYNEQFF. The CDR3 coding sequence is TGTGCCAGCAGCGTGACTAGCGGGGGGAGCTCCTACAATGAGCAGTTCTTC.